This TCR beta chain was documented in a study of early T cells in non-severe SARS-CoV-2 infection. The overall study: Unsorted whole blood bulk RNA was sequenced, with unpaired chains. Whole-study results and caveats: The matching step, a VDJdb search, favored anti-spike CD8 responses and missed private and CD4 specificities.

This clonotype appeared many times. The target antigen is unknown. Each single cDNA molecule received a unique molecular identifier. Using its own MiXCR run on the 5' RACE reads, TCRdb lists one record per CDR3 protein. The top ten clones hold less than 4.5% of a sample with tens of thousands of distinct CDR3 sequences, around 12% of them seen once. J lost 5 bases, V lost 3 bases, and 4 bases had no gene match. This CDR3 region has 13 residues. This rearrangement joins TRBV23-1 to TRBJ2-7; 7 bases agree with TRBD1. TRBV23-1 is an open reading frame whose function is uncertain. The TCR sequence derives from an adult who was a healthcare worker with PCR-confirmed SARS-CoV-2 infection or an uninfected control (not recorded which). Sequencing was carried out using whole blood. In DNA form, the CDR3 reads TGCGCCAGCAGTCAGACAGGGCTGGACGAGCAGTACTTC. Its translation: CASSQTGLDEQYF.